The rows below give T cell receptor beta chains drawn from one sample of a study of T cells in tuberculosis. Libraries were prepared by immunoSEQ multiplex PCR; TCRdb keeps only in-frame clonotypes and omits some of them. The table shows more than 70,000 clones, with approximately 91% occurring only once. Material: CD1b-GMM tetramer-negative cells sorted from PBMCs. Receptors originate from an adult woman with latent tuberculosis. Both conserved end residues are part of each CDR3.

v_call	cdr3_aa
TRBV5-1	CASSLGQGPPGYTF
TRBV6-5	CASSYLLSPANYGYTF
TRBV7-6	CASSLAGTDLNTEAFF
TRBV28	CASSFLNRHYGYTF
TRBV7-9	CASSFAGTGGAEAFF
TRBV7-2	CASSLMTSDTQYF
TRBV27	CASSRYSGGAETQYF
TRBV5-1	CASSADRLYGYTF
TRBV6-4	CASSLGAQGYTF
TRBV7-6	CASSLVGGAGELFF
TRBV19	CASKQGDLGNQPQHF
TRBV29-1	CSVEGGPQGALNIQYF
TRBV6-5	CASSNRGTDTEAFF
TRBV7-9	CASSRTARDTQYF
TRBV19	CASRTPGVRNQPQHF
TRBV5-6	CASSTGTGYNEQFF
TRBV5-4	CASSSWGGRGIQYF
TRBV15	CATSRGVTSGGRNEQFF
TRBV15	CATSRDRGPNEKLFF
TRBV15	CATSTPRAGGIRAFF
TRBV7-9	CASSTRLAGGLVDEQFF